The 21 T cell receptor beta chains presented below share a single source sample, sequenced in a study of blood T cell repertoires in COVID-19. Assay used: immunoSEQ multiplex PCR; TCRdb lists only in-frame clones, some missing. The sample consists of over 60,000 clones, around 80% of them appearing once. The material sequenced was peripheral blood. Receptors were obtained from a human donor in a cohort sampled during active COVID-19.

The rearrangement joins TRBV30 to TRBJ1-6, with a weak D call TRBD1 (5 bases). Germline V gene lookup returns CDR1 GTSNPN and CDR2 SVGIG (reference sequence). This CDR3 is 11 amino acids long. V lost 7 bases, J lost 7 bases, and 8 bases lay in between. The CDR3 nucleotides read TGTGCCTTTCGGGGGAATTCACCCCTCCACTTT. Protein sequence: CAFRGNSPLHF.

This clone was observed once. The chain is built from TRBV6-6 and TRBJ1-2; D not resolved. The CDR3 covers 15 residues. V was shortened by 2 bases and J by 5 bases, with 15 bases between the two germline ends. Germline V lookup: CDR1 MNHNY, CDR2 SVGAGI (reference sequence). Here the CDR3 reads CASSYDGAGLYGYTF. CDR3 bases: TGTGCCAGCAGTTACGACGGAGCAGGACTATATGGCTACACCTTC.

The J gene is TRBJ2-7, the V gene TRBV19; 7 bases line up with TRBD1. With 5 bases clipped from V and 3 bases from J, the junction kept 7 bases outside the gene matches. This CDR3 has 14 amino acids. CDR1 LNHDA and CDR2 SQIVND come from the germline V gene (reference sequence). The CDR3 nucleotides are TGTGCCAGTAGTGTCGACAGGGAATTCTACGAGCAGTACTTC. Amino acid sequence: CASSVDREFYEQYF.

The rearrangement joins TRBV3-1 (or the pseudogene TRBV3-2) to TRBJ1-3; TRBD1 aligns across 11 bases. Germline V gene data show CDR1 as LGHDT and CDR2 as YNNKEL (reference sequence). The CDR3 spans 16 residues. V lost 4 bases and J lost 3; bases outside the gene matches: 5. CDR3 in amino acids: CASSPGQGEGGNTIYF. The DNA of the CDR3 is TGTGCCAGCAGCCCGGGACAGGGGGAAGGTGGAAACACCATATATTTT.

This rearrangement joins TRBV27 to TRBJ1-1, with a possible D match to TRBD1 (6 bases). Trimming cost V 6 bases and J 4 bases, with 15 bases left between them. This CDR3 has 14 amino acids. Germline V lookup: CDR1 MNHEY, CDR2 SMNVEV (reference sequence). This CDR3 reads CASRDGGARTEAFF. The CDR3, as DNA: TGTGCCAGCAGAGATGGGGGGGCGCGCACTGAAGCTTTCTTT.

V gene TRBV6-5 combines with J gene TRBJ1-5; 8 nucleotides agree with TRBD1. Trimming removed 7 bases from V and 6 bases from J; junction bases left unmatched: 5. Per the germline V gene, CDR1 is MNHEY and CDR2 is SVGAGI. CDR3 length: 13 residues. The CDR3 DNA reads TGTGCCAGCAAGGACAGGGTGACTCAGCCCCAGCATTTT. This translates into CASKDRVTQPQHF.

The chain couples TRBV12-5 to TRBJ2-7; the match to TRBD2 covers 13 bases. V trimming: 0 bases; J trimming: 0 bases; junction bases outside the gene matches: 8. This CDR3 has 19 residues. In germline, CDR1 is LGHNT, CDR2 FRNRAP. The CDR3 DNA reads as TGTGCTAGTGGTTTGGTACAACTAGCGGGAGGGCCCAGCTCCTACGAGCAGTACTTC. Translated, it gives CASGLVQLAGGPSSYEQYF.

This chain connects TRBV4-3 to TRBJ1-4, with D uncertain. Trimming took off 0 bases at V and 8 bases at J, with 13 bases between the two ends. The CDR3 totals 15 residues. Germline-derived CDR1 and CDR2 are LGHNA and YSLEER. The CDR3 DNA is TGCGCCAGCAGCCAAGACGGCCGGGGAAACGAAAAACTGTTTTTT. It encodes CASSQDGRGNEKLFF.

The rearrangement links TRBV21-1 to TRBJ1-6; the listed D gene, TRBD1, was not tested against the DNA. TRBV21-1 is designated a pseudogene. The CDR3 sequence is 17 residues long. This chain's CDR3 is CASNPRIGQGYNSPLHF. The CDR3 DNA sequence: TGTGCCAGCAACCCTAGAATAGGACAGGGCTATAATTCACCCCTCCACTTT.

The J gene is TRBJ2-5, the V gene TRBV11-2, with 7 bases matching TRBD2. The CDR3 spans 16 residues. The junction had 7 bases not matched to a gene; V was cut back by 1 base and J by 2 bases. Germline CDR1 SGHAT, CDR2 FQNNGV. CDR3 protein: CASSLVPLGGQETQYF. CDR3 coding DNA: TGTGCCAGCAGCTTAGTCCCCCTGGGAGGGCAAGAGACCCAGTACTTC.

The chain couples TRBV6-1 to TRBJ2-3; TRBD2 might be the D (6 bases). The V gene's germline CDR1 is MNHNS and CDR2 SASEGT. Trimming shortened V by 4 bases and J by 6 bases, and 20 bases separated the two germline ends. This CDR3 spans 16 amino acids. CDR3 sequence: CASSGGAGRLEDTQYF. The CDR3 nucleotides are TGTGCCAGCAGTGGAGGTGCCGGGAGACTCGAGGATACGCAGTATTTT.

The rearrangement links TRBV28 to TRBJ1-6, with unresolved D. Looked up from germline, CDR1 is MDHEN and CDR2 is SYDVKM. Trimming left V 2 bases short and J 0 bases short, with 8 bases between. The CDR3 sequence is 16 residues long. CDR3 in amino acids: CASSLPWSSYNSPLHF. CDR3 nucleotide sequence: TGTGCCAGCAGTTTACCCTGGAGCTCCTATAATTCACCCCTCCACTTT.

This chain connects TRBV28 to TRBJ2-1; 7 positions agree with TRBD2. Trimming took 3 bases from V and 6 from J; bases not matched to a gene: 8. Germline loops: CDR1 MDHEN, CDR2 SYDVKM. This CDR3 spans 15 amino acids. In DNA, the CDR3 is TGTGCCAGCAGTTTCTGGCGGGAGCGGGGCAATGAGCAGTTCTTC. Its translation: CASSFWRERGNEQFF.

The chain has TRBV27 and TRBJ2-7, with 10 bases fitting TRBD2. The CDR3 extends over 13 amino acids. V was pared by 5 bases and J by 5 bases, with 3 bases of the junction left unmatched. Germline loops: CDR1 MNHEY, CDR2 SMNVEV (reference sequence). Written as DNA, the CDR3 is TGTGCCAGCAGTCAGCGGGAGGGGAACGAGCAGTACTTC. Translating it yields CASSQREGNEQYF.

V usage is TRBV28 and J usage is TRBJ1-5; no reliable D call. The germline CDR1 and CDR2 sequences are MDHEN and SYDVKM. The CDR3 has 14 residues. V shed 5 bases and J shed 4 bases, with 12 bases lying between them. Written as DNA, the CDR3 is TGTGCCAGCAGTCCTCCGGACTGGAATCAGCCCCAGCATTTT. This sequence encodes CASSPPDWNQPQHF.

This clone was seen more than once but under ten times. This chain connects TRBV27 to TRBJ1-4; TRBD1 aligns across 7 bases. V shed 5 bases and J 7 bases; nucleotides not matched to a gene: 10. The CDR3 sequence is 15 residues long. CDR1 and CDR2 from the germline V gene are MNHEY and SMNVEV (reference sequence). Written as DNA, the CDR3 is TGTGCCAGCAGTCAATCTTACAGGGGAACTGAAAAACTGTTTTTT. It translates to CASSQSYRGTEKLFF.

CDR3: CATSAGEGSYEQYF. In DNA, the CDR3 is TGTGCCACCAGTGCGGGGGAGGGGTCCTACGAGCAGTACTTC. J is TRBJ2-7 and V is TRBV24-1, with 7 bases matching TRBD2. CDR3 size: 14 residues. With V trimmed by 5 bases and J by 1 base, 4 bases remained unmatched. Germline V lookup: CDR1 KGHDR, CDR2 SFDVKD.

This chain links TRBV5-8 with TRBJ2-7; D may be TRBD1 (6 bases). Looked up from germline, CDR1 is SGHTS and CDR2 is YDEGEE. The V and J ends lost 1 base and 0 bases respectively, with 14 bases between them. The CDR3 sequence is 16 residues long. The chain's CDR3 is CASSLPGRRGSYEQYF. The CDR3 nucleotides are TGTGCCAGCAGCTTGCCGGGGCGCAGGGGCTCCTACGAGCAGTACTTC.

The V gene is TRBV3-1 (or the pseudogene TRBV3-2), the J gene TRBJ2-3, with 9 positions matching TRBD2. The CDR3 extends over 15 amino acids. Germline CDR1 reads LGHDT; CDR2 reads YNNKEL (reference sequence). The trim removed 8 bases at V and 3 bases at J, leaving 9 bases unmatched. CDR3 sequence reads: CASPRSGSETDTQYF. Here the CDR3 DNA reads TGTGCCAGCCCCCGTAGCGGGAGTGAAACAGATACGCAGTATTTT.

The rearrangement uses TRBV6-1 and TRBJ1-3; D is undetermined. There are 15 residues in the CDR3. Germline assignment: CDR1 MNHNS and CDR2 SASEGT. Trimming shortened V by 3 bases and J by 0 bases, and 9 bases separated the two germline ends. CDR3 in amino acids: CASSDVGASGNTIYF. CDR3 in DNA: TGTGCCAGCAGTGATGTAGGAGCCTCTGGAAACACCATATATTTT.

This clone was detected a few times. The chain combines TRBV3-1 (or the pseudogene TRBV3-2) with TRBJ1-6, with 8 nucleotides matching TRBD1. Germline trimming cut 1 base from V and 9 bases from J; bases unmatched to any gene: 5. Germline V gene sequence: CDR1 LGHDT, CDR2 YNNKEL (reference sequence). The CDR3 runs to 15 residues. CDR3 DNA: TGTGCCAGCAGCCAAGGTAGACAGGGGTCTTCACCCCTCCACTTT. It specifies CASSQGRQGSSPLHF.